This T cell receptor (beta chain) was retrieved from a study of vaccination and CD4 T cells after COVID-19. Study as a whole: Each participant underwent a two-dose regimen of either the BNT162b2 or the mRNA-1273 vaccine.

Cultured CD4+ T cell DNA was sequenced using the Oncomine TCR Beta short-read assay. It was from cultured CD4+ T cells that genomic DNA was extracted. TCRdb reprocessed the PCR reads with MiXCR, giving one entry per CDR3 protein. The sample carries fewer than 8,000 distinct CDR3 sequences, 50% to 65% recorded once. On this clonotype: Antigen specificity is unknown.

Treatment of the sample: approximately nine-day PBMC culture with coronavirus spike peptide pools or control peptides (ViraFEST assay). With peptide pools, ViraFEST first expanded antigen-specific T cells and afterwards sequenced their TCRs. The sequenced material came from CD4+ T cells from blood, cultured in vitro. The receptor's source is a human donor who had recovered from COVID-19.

The CDR3: CSVAGGTEAFF. The CDR3 nucleotides are TGCAGTGTAGCGGGGGGCACTGAAGCTTTCTTT. This sequence joins TRBV20-1 and TRBJ1-1, with D maybe TRBD1 (5 bases). The CDR3 has 11 amino acids. Germline CDR1 is DFQATT and CDR2 is SNEGSKA (reference sequence). V lost 7 bases to trimming and J lost 4 bases, with 10 bases between them.